A single sample gave rise to the 23 T cell receptor beta chains below, sequenced in a study of metastatic and nonmetastatic thyroid tumors. Using MiXCR, TCRdb re-called clones from the PCR reads. The data hold 75,000 to 100,000 clones, with about 12% observed a single time. Treatment of any kind had been given to no patient before thyroid surgery. The sequencing sample was made of blood. The receptor set was obtained from a female donor with papillary thyroid cancer or a benign thyroid nodule (not recorded which). Some clones in this sample may be carry-over from other donors' samples.

The V call is TRBV19, the J call TRBJ1-5, with D possibly being TRBD1 (5 bases). Per the germline V gene, CDR1 is LNHDA and CDR2 is SQIVND (reference sequence). The CDR3 is 20 amino acids. V was pared by 3 bases and J by 3 bases, with 27 bases between. CDR3 in amino acids: CASSIPPPSGSRGVNQPQHF. In DNA, the CDR3 is TGTGCCAGTAGTATCCCTCCCCCGTCGGGGAGTCGAGGGGTCAATCAGCCCCAGCATTTT.

This clone was seen many times. The chain is built from TRBV3-1 and TRBJ2-7, with D perhaps matching TRBD2 (6 bases). CDR1 and CDR2 (germline): LGHDT, YNNKEL (reference sequence). The CDR3 runs to 18 residues. Between the trimmed V and J ends, which lost 0 bases and 0 bases, there was a span of 18 bases. CDR3 amino acids: CASSQDPAGRPSSYEQYF. CDR3 in DNA: TGTGCCAGCAGCCAAGACCCTGCGGGGCGCCCAAGCTCCTACGAGCAGTACTTC.

This clone was seen ten or more times. The V and J genes are TRBV20-1 and TRBJ2-3; D is ambiguous. CDR1 and CDR2 (germline): DFQATT, SNEGSKA (reference sequence). The CDR3 extends over 12 amino acids. Deletions cut 6 bases from V and 5 bases from J, with 12 bases between. The DNA of the CDR3 is TGCAGTGCGAGTCCCCTGGGAGATACGCAGTATTTT. As protein: CSASPLGDTQYF.

This clone was picked up many times. This chain joins TRBV18 and TRBJ2-6; D is unclear. The CDR3 runs to 16 residues. The V end lost 2 bases, the J end lost 2 bases, and 10 bases lay between the germline ends. CDR1 KGHSH and CDR2 LQKENI come from the germline V gene. In DNA, the CDR3 is TGTGCCAGCTCACCAAGGAGCCAGGCTGGGGCCAACGTCCTGACTTTC. Protein: CASSPRSQAGANVLTF.

This clone was observed at least ten times. The rearrangement links TRBV20-1 to TRBJ1-2; the D is unclear. Germline V gene data show CDR1 as DFQATT and CDR2 as SNEGSKA (reference sequence). The V gene lost 7 bases and the J gene lost 2 bases, with 17 bases spanning the gap. The CDR3 has 14 residues. CDR3 in amino acids: CSVSPGSQNYGYTF. In nucleotides, the CDR3 is TGCAGTGTTTCGCCCGGCAGCCAGAACTATGGCTACACCTTC.

The chain couples TRBV20-1 to TRBJ1-1; D is possibly TRBD1 (6 bases). This CDR3 contains 14 residues. Between the trimmed V and J ends, which lost 6 bases and 7 bases, there was a span of 21 bases. Germline loops: CDR1 DFQATT, CDR2 SNEGSKA (reference sequence). CDR3 loop: CSASRGEEFGEAFF. The CDR3 region has the DNA TGCAGTGCCAGCAGGGGCGAGGAATTTGGTGAAGCTTTCTTT.

Many counts were recorded for this clone. CDR3 in amino acids: CAISREARGSNQPQHF. The CDR3 DNA is TGTGCCATCAGTCGGGAGGCGCGGGGTAGCAATCAGCCCCAGCATTTT. This chain joins TRBV10-3 and TRBJ1-5; D call uncertain. The CDR3 length is 16 residues. The germline V and J ends were trimmed by 5 bases and 0 bases, with 14 bases remaining between them. In germline, CDR1 is ENHRY, CDR2 SYGVKD.

This clone has only a few counts. This could be a read error, since a much larger clone is one nucleotide away. In the same sample, other DNA sequences code for this CDR3. V and J are TRBV7-2 and TRBJ2-1, with D perhaps matching TRBD1 or TRBD2 (5 bases each). This CDR3 is 11 amino acids long. Germline V gene data show CDR1 as SGHTA and CDR2 as FQGNSA. The CDR3: CLAGTYNEQFF. For the CDR3, the DNA is TGTCTTGCTGGGACGTACAATGAGCAGTTCTTC.

This clone has a count of ten or more. The CDR3 coding sequence is TGTGCCAGTAGTCTAAAATTGATGAACACTGAAGCTTTCTTT. The encoded protein is CASSLKLMNTEAFF. V and J are TRBV19 and TRBJ1-1; D uncertain. This CDR3 region has 14 residues. Germline V gives CDR1 LNHDA, CDR2 SQIVND (reference sequence). The V and J ends lost 5 bases and 0 bases respectively, with 10 bases between them.

This clone was seen many times. The chain carries TRBV2 and TRBJ1-1; D is unclear. With 4 bases removed from V and 0 bases from J, the gap between germline ends came to 6 bases. The CDR3 length is 13 residues. From germline, CDR1 is SNHLY and CDR2 FYNNEI. The CDR3 DNA reads TGTGCCAGCAGTGCTTTCATGAACACTGAAGCTTTCTTT. This codes for CASSAFMNTEAFF.

The V and J genes are TRBV10-3 and TRBJ1-2, with TRBD1 identical over 9 bases. With V trimmed by 2 bases and J by 8 bases, 3 bases remained unmatched. The germline V gene has CDR1 ENHRY and CDR2 SYGVKD. The CDR3 covers 13 residues. CDR3 nucleotides: TGTGCCATCAGTGAGGGACAGGGGTACGGCTACACCTTC. Protein sequence: CAISEGQGYGYTF.

This clone has a count of ten or more. V and J are TRBV19 and TRBJ2-1, with 8 bases fitting TRBD1. With 3 bases clipped from V and 8 bases from J, the junction kept 12 bases outside the gene matches. From germline, CDR1 is LNHDA and CDR2 SQIVND (reference sequence). CDR3 size: 16 residues. CDR3 DNA: TGTGCCAGTAGTATGGCCTCCGGGACAGGCTTCTATGAGCAGTTCTTC. It is translated as CASSMASGTGFYEQFF. Based on the CDR3 plus reference TRBV19 and TRBJ2-1, the full variable domain is DGGITQSPKYLFRKEGQNVTLSCEQNLNHDAMYWYRQDPGQGLRLIYYSQIVNDFQKGDIAEGYSVSREKKESFPLTVTSAQKNPTAFYLCASSMASGTGFYEQFFGPGTRLTVL.

This clone was seen many times. The chain employs TRBV27 and TRBJ1-1; TRBD1 matches 9 bases. The CDR3 covers 10 residues. V lost 9 bases and J lost 11; bases outside the gene matches: 4. Germline CDR1 reads MNHEY; CDR2 reads SMNVEV (reference sequence). This CDR3 is CASGDRAAFF. As DNA, the CDR3 is TGTGCCAGTGGGGACAGGGCGGCTTTCTTT.

This clone was seen repeatedly, ten times or more. The CDR3 loop is CSATGGTGRTEAFF. CDR3 coding DNA: TGCAGTGCGACGGGCGGGACAGGGAGAACTGAAGCTTTCTTT. J is TRBJ1-1 and V is TRBV20-1; 9 bases fit TRBD1. Germline CDR1 and CDR2: DFQATT and SNEGSKA (reference sequence). CDR3 length equals 14 residues. V dropped 6 bases and J dropped 5; count of bases not matched to a gene: 10.

This clone was observed many times. Different DNA sequences within this sample yield the same CDR3. For the CDR3, the DNA is TGTGCCAGCAGTGAGGGGGGGGGGCAAGAGACCCAGTACTTC. It codes for CASSEGGGQETQYF. The chain has TRBV2 and TRBJ2-5; 7 positions match TRBD2. The CDR3 has 14 amino acids. From germline, CDR1 is SNHLY and CDR2 FYNNEI. Trimming took 3 bases from V and 2 from J; bases not matched to a gene: 3.

This clone was picked up many times. This CDR3 reads CASSVDSSDTEAFF. The CDR3 DNA sequence: TGTGCCAGCAGCGTCGACAGTAGCGACACTGAAGCTTTCTTT. The rearrangement links TRBV7-3 to TRBJ1-1; tentatively, D is TRBD1 (5 bases). CDR1 is SGHTA, CDR2 FQGTGA, per germline. Deletions cut 5 bases from V and 3 bases from J, with 13 bases between. The CDR3 runs 14 residues.

This clone was seen repeatedly, ten times or more. The chain has TRBV11-3 and TRBJ1-3; D unclear. V lost 4 bases and J lost 2, with 12 bases in between. The CDR3 spans 15 residues. Germline assignment: CDR1 SGHNT and CDR2 YENEEA. CDR3 sequence (DNA): TGTGCCAGCAGCTATTCCCCGGCCCCTGGAAACACCATATATTTT. Translation: CASSYSPAPGNTIYF.

This clone has a count of ten or more. The V gene is TRBV15, the J gene TRBJ2-3, with D hard to call. Germline loops: CDR1 LNHNV, CDR2 YYDKDF (reference sequence). The CDR3 runs 12 residues. The ends were cut back, 3 bases at V and 6 bases at J, with 7 bases in the middle. CDR3 bases: TGTGCCACCAGCAGGGGGATCGATACGCAGTATTTT. Its translation is CATSRGIDTQYF.

The sample holds many counts of this clone. This sequence joins TRBV20-1 and TRBJ2-5, with D tentatively TRBD1 (5 bases). V lost 1 base to trimming and J lost 5 bases, with 11 bases between them. This CDR3 region has 13 residues. The germline CDR1 and CDR2 sequences are DFQATT and SNEGSKA (reference sequence). The CDR3, as DNA: TGCAGTGCTAGAGTCCCAGGGTGGGAGACCCAGTACTTC. Translating gives CSARVPGWETQYF.

This clone has ten or more counts. Possible read error: a much larger clone is one base away. This sequence joins TRBV6-1 and TRBJ2-7; D not resolved. This CDR3 spans 13 amino acids. The germline V gene encodes CDR1 MNHNS and CDR2 SASEGT. The CDR3 DNA reads as TGTGCCAGCAGTGATAACTTCGCCTACGAGCAGCACTTC. Translated, it gives CASSDNFAYEQHF.

This clone was picked up many times. V is TRBV6-1 and J is TRBJ2-3; the match to TRBD2 covers 11 bases. The V gene's germline CDR1 is MNHNS and CDR2 SASEGT. This CDR3 contains 18 residues. The V gene end was trimmed by 1 base and the J gene end by 7 bases; junction bases not matched to a gene: 13. The CDR3 sequence is CASSEDQLAGVVGYTQYF. For the CDR3, the DNA is TGTGCCAGCAGTGAAGACCAACTAGCGGGAGTGGTGGGGTATACGCAGTATTTT.

The genes are TRBV27 and TRBJ1-2; a weak D match, TRBD1 (5 bases). V shed 2 bases and J shed 7 bases, with 20 bases lying between them. CDR1 and CDR2 (germline): MNHEY, SMNVEV (reference sequence). There are 16 residues in the CDR3. The CDR3 spells CASSLRKGKVQGGYTF. CDR3 coding DNA: TGTGCCAGCAGTTTACGGAAAGGGAAGGTGCAGGGTGGCTACACCTTC.

This clone appeared many times. The chain links TRBV14 to TRBJ2-1, with D perhaps matching TRBD2 (5 bases). The length of the CDR3 is 14 residues. The germline gives CDR1 SGHDN, CDR2 FVKESK. With 3 bases removed from V and 5 bases from J, the gap between germline ends came to 11 bases. CDR3 protein: CASSHRRADNEQFF. In nucleotides, the CDR3 is TGTGCCAGCAGCCACCGGCGGGCCGACAATGAGCAGTTCTTC.